This T cell receptor beta chain was identified during a study of blood T cell repertoires in COVID-19. Study-level information: The United States, Italy and Spain were the sources of the acute and convalescent COVID-19 samples. The cDNA or gDNA used as material had been derived from T cells, B-cell-depleted T cells, or PBMCs.

Source study methods: Reference gene primer amplification in the assay estimated nucleated cell counts. Assay used: immunoSEQ multiplex PCR; TCRdb lists only in-frame clones, some missing. That table gives V, J and clone size, and the DNA gave D and trimming. The sample includes around 150,000 clones, 86% seen only once; the top ten take 0.99%. This clone is a singleton in its sample. This CDR3 contains 15 residues. Germline V gives CDR1 SGDLS, CDR2 YYNGEE. Trimming cost V 0 bases and J 1 base, with 8 bases left between them. The specimen was peripheral blood. The TCR was taken from a man aged 18-30 years with acute or convalescent COVID-19. The chain employs TRBV9 and TRBJ2-1; D remains unclear. CDR3 amino acids: CASSVGVQSYNEQFF. Here the CDR3 DNA reads TGTGCCAGCAGCGTAGGAGTTCAATCCTACAATGAGCAGTTCTTC.